Presented here are 29 T cell receptor beta chains from one specimen sequenced in a study of blood T cell repertoires in COVID-19. Sequencing used immunoSEQ multiplex PCR; TCRdb keeps in-frame clones, though not all of them. The table shows 130,000 to 150,000 clones, with approximately 80% occurring only once. Material: peripheral blood. These receptors originate from a woman of 80 years or more in a cohort sampled during active or convalescent COVID-19.

The CDR3 protein is CAISVTGEEKLFF. The CDR3 coding sequence is TGTGCCATCAGTGTGACAGGGGAGGAAAAACTGTTTTTT. The chain recombines TRBV10-3 with TRBJ1-4, with 8 bases that match TRBD1. The CDR3 totals 13 residues. In germline, CDR1 is ENHRY, CDR2 SYGVKD. Unmatched junction bases numbered 3, after V lost 4 bases and J lost 8 bases.

This clone was observed a handful of times. This chain uses TRBV7-9 with TRBJ2-1; 8 nucleotides line up with TRBD1. Germline CDR1 and CDR2: SEHNR and FQNEAQ (reference sequence). CDR3 size: 14 residues. The V segment lost 5 bases and the J segment 10 bases; nucleotides outside the gene matches: 10. The CDR3, as DNA: TGTGCCAGCAGCAAGACAGGGGAGTTGGGAGAGCAGTTCTTC. Amino acid sequence: CASSKTGELGEQFF.

The chain couples TRBV7-2 to TRBJ1-1; D is perhaps TRBD1 (5 bases). From germline, CDR1 is SGHTA and CDR2 FQGNSA. The length of the CDR3 is 15 residues. V lost 4 bases and J 2 bases, leaving 14 bases between the germline ends. The DNA for the CDR3 is TGTGCCAGCAGCTCCGCGGGGGGTAGTAACACTGAAGCTTTCTTT. This sequence encodes CASSSAGGSNTEAFF.

The chain joins TRBV15 to TRBJ2-7, with D uncertain. V was shortened by 3 bases and J by 6 bases, with 15 bases between the two germline ends. Germline lookup yields CDR1 LNHNV and CDR2 YYDKDF (reference sequence). The CDR3 runs to 14 residues. This CDR3 reads CATSRVALAGEQYV. CDR3 DNA: TGTGCCACCAGCAGGGTGGCTTTAGCTGGCGAGCAGTACGTC.

The chain has TRBV28 and TRBJ2-2; D gene unclear. Trimming left V 6 bases short and J 1 base short, with 6 bases between. There are 13 residues in the CDR3. Per the germline V gene, CDR1 is MDHEN and CDR2 is SYDVKM. Here the CDR3 DNA reads TGTGCCAGCAGCCCTAGGAACACCGGGGAGCTGTTTTTT. It encodes CASSPRNTGELFF.

V and J are TRBV9 and TRBJ2-7; 7 bases fit TRBD2. V shed 3 bases, J shed 1 base, and the junction held 4 bases outside the gene matches. The CDR3 has 14 residues. Germline CDR1 and CDR2: SGDLS and YYNGEE. CDR3: CASSAHGGSYEQYF. DNA of the CDR3: TGTGCCAGCAGCGCCCACGGGGGGTCCTACGAGCAGTACTTC.

The chain recombines TRBV19 with TRBJ1-5; 8 bases match TRBD1. The CDR3 totals 15 residues. Trimming took 6 bases from V and 1 from J; bases not matched to a gene: 5. CDR1 LNHDA and CDR2 SQIVND come from the germline V gene (reference sequence). The DNA for the CDR3 is TGTGCCAGTAGACTACAGGGGGTAAGCAATCAGCCCCAGCATTTT. Protein: CASRLQGVSNQPQHF.

This chain links TRBV7-3 with TRBJ2-2; no reliable D call. The CDR3 sequence is 13 residues long. Trimming removed 2 bases from V and 5 bases from J, with 6 bases in between. The germline V gene encodes CDR1 SGHTA and CDR2 FQGTGA. CDR3 sequence reads: CASSLATTGELFF. The CDR3 DNA is TGTGCCAGCAGCTTAGCGACTACCGGGGAGCTGTTTTTT.

V and J are TRBV9 and TRBJ1-2; D gene uncertain. The V gene's germline CDR1 is SGDLS and CDR2 YYNGEE. V lost 0 bases to trimming and J lost 4 bases, with 4 bases between them. The CDR3 is 12 amino acids. This CDR3 reads CASSVDTYGYTF. The CDR3 DNA follows: TGTGCCAGCAGCGTAGACACCTATGGCTACACCTTC.

This clone was seen just once. The chain joins TRBV7-2 to TRBJ2-2; 9 nucleotides agree with TRBD1. CDR1 is SGHTA and CDR2 is FQGNSA in the germline V gene. The CDR3 runs to 14 residues. The V segment lost 5 bases and the J segment 7 bases; nucleotides outside the gene matches: 5. In nucleotides, the CDR3 is TGTGCCAGCAGCATCGGACAGGGGATCGGGGAGCTGTTTTTT. This sequence encodes CASSIGQGIGELFF.

The chain is built from TRBV1 and TRBJ1-2. TRBV1 constitutes a pseudogene. CDR3 length: 12 amino acids. The CDR3 sequence: CTSSKREEGYTF. DNA of the CDR3: TGCACCAGCAGCAAAAGGGAGGAAGGCTACACCTTC.

This chain links TRBV6-5 with TRBJ1-1, with a tentative D call TRBD1 (6 bases). Germline lookup yields CDR1 MNHEY and CDR2 SVGAGI. V lost 1 base to trimming and J lost 7 bases, with 13 bases between them. This CDR3 comprises 14 residues. CDR3 nucleotide sequence: TGTGCCAGCAGTTACTTTACAGGGTTTCGTGAAGCTTTCTTT. Residues: CASSYFTGFREAFF.

This clone appeared once. The rearrangement uses TRBV5-6 and TRBJ2-7, with 8 bases identical to TRBD2. CDR3 length: 14 amino acids. Germline V gives CDR1 SGHDT, CDR2 YYEEEE. V lost 4 bases to trimming and J lost 2 bases; unmatched junction nucleotides: 5. This CDR3 is CASSGRGAAYEQYF. In nucleotides, the CDR3 is TGTGCCAGCAGCGGGCGGGGGGCAGCCTACGAGCAGTACTTC.

The chain combines TRBV5-4 with TRBJ2-5, with D possibly TRBD1 on 6 matching bases. V was shortened by 4 bases and J by 5 bases, with 18 bases between the two germline ends. The CDR3 spans 15 residues. In germline, CDR1 is SGHNT, CDR2 YYREEE (reference sequence). CDR3 protein: CASSDTYPGVETQYF. The CDR3 DNA reads as TGTGCCAGCAGCGACACCTACCCAGGGGTGGAGACCCAGTACTTC. Complete variable domain (other parts from reference TRBV5-4 and TRBJ2-5): ETGVTQSPTHLIKTRGQQVTLRCSSQSGHNTVSWYQQALGQGPQFIFQYYREEENGRGNFPPRFSGLQFPNYSSELNVNALELDDSALYLCASSDTYPGVETQYFGPGTRLLVL.

This rearrangement joins TRBV7-3 to TRBJ2-1; TRBD2 aligns across 9 bases. V lost 1 base to trimming and J lost 4 bases; unmatched junction nucleotides: 5. The V gene's germline CDR1 is SGHTA and CDR2 FQGTGA. There are 16 residues in the CDR3. The CDR3 DNA reads as TGTGCCAGCAGCTTAAGAGCTAGCGGGGATTACAATGAGCAGTTCTTC. Translated: CASSLRASGDYNEQFF. The whole variable domain, remainder taken from reference TRBV7-3 and TRBJ2-1, is GAGVSQTPSNKVTEKGKYVELRCDPISGHTALYWYRQSLGQGPEFLIYFQGTGAADDSGLPNDRFFAVRPEGSVSTLKIQRTERGDSAVYLCASSLRASGDYNEQFFGPGTRLTVL.

The chain uses TRBV7-9 and TRBJ2-1; 7 nucleotides match TRBD2. V gave up 5 bases and J gave up 0 bases; unmatched junction bases: 10. Germline CDR1 reads SEHNR; CDR2 reads FQNEAQ (reference sequence). The CDR3 has 17 amino acids. CDR3 nucleotide sequence: TGTGCCAGCAGCGCGTCCGGGACGGGGGGCTCCTACAATGAGCAGTTCTTC. It codes for CASSASGTGGSYNEQFF.

This sequence joins TRBV19 and TRBJ1-1, with 9 bases that match TRBD1. From germline, CDR1 is LNHDA and CDR2 SQIVND (reference sequence). V shed 4 bases and J 1 base; nucleotides not matched to a gene: 7. The CDR3 length is 16 residues. The CDR3 DNA reads TGTGCCAGTAGTACCACAGGGGGCCGGGCGAACACTGAAGCTTTCTTT. Protein sequence: CASSTTGGRANTEAFF.

V and J are TRBV2 and TRBJ1-2; unclear D gene. The germline V and J ends were trimmed by 4 bases and 2 bases, with 8 bases remaining between them. Germline assignment: CDR1 SNHLY and CDR2 FYNNEI. The CDR3 covers 13 residues. CDR3 nucleotides: TGTGCCAGCAGTGTTAACAGCAACTATGGCTACACCTTC. Amino acid sequence: CASSVNSNYGYTF.

This clone has more than one count but fewer than ten. This chain uses TRBV6-1 with TRBJ1-1; 9 nucleotides agree with TRBD1. CDR3 length: 14 residues. Germline assignment: CDR1 MNHNS and CDR2 SASEGT. V shed 3 bases, J shed 9 bases, and the junction held 8 bases outside the gene matches. CDR3 sequence reads: CASSENPGQGKAFF. The CDR3 DNA sequence: TGTGCCAGCAGTGAGAATCCGGGACAGGGTAAAGCTTTCTTT.

The chain couples TRBV27 to TRBJ2-4; the match to TRBD1 covers 7 bases. The germline gives CDR1 MNHEY, CDR2 SMNVEV (reference sequence). With 5 bases clipped from V and 3 bases from J, the junction kept 4 bases outside the gene matches. The CDR3 covers 14 residues. CDR3 sequence: CASSPQGVKNIQYF. The CDR3 bases are TGTGCCAGCAGTCCCCAGGGGGTCAAAAACATTCAGTACTTC.

The chain carries TRBV7-7 and TRBJ2-3, with D uncertain. V was pared by 1 base and J by 2 bases, with 10 bases between. Germline values: CDR1 SSHAT, CDR2 FNYEAQ (reference sequence). The CDR3 is 15 residues long. This chain's CDR3 is CASSLGGLLTDTQYF. CDR3 DNA: TGTGCCAGCAGCTTAGGTGGGCTTCTCACAGATACGCAGTATTTT.

This clone was observed a single time. The chain is built from TRBV18 and TRBJ2-1, with TRBD2 matching over 9 bases. The V segment lost 4 bases and the J segment 8 bases; nucleotides outside the gene matches: 15. The CDR3 consists of 17 residues. Germline loops: CDR1 KGHSH, CDR2 LQKENI. The DNA of the CDR3 is TGTGCCAGCTCACTACAAATACCGCGGGGGGGCCGGGATGAGCAGTTCTTC. It is translated as CASSLQIPRGGRDEQFF.

The chain links TRBV5-1 to TRBJ2-3; D may be TRBD2 (6 bases). Trimming cost V 3 bases and J 6 bases, with 11 bases left between them. The germline V gene encodes CDR1 SGHRS and CDR2 YFSETQ. The CDR3 is 13 residues long. As DNA, the CDR3 is TGCGCCAGCAGCTCACTAGCATGGGATACGCAGTATTTT. Its translation: CASSSLAWDTQYF.

This clone came up once. The chain employs TRBV3-1 (or the pseudogene TRBV3-2) and TRBJ1-1; D is possibly TRBD1 (6 bases). From germline, CDR1 is LGHDT and CDR2 YNNKEL (reference sequence). V lost 2 bases to trimming and J lost 7 bases, with 14 bases between them. This CDR3 has 14 residues. CDR3 residues: CASSQLDSRVEAFF. In nucleotides, the CDR3 is TGTGCCAGCAGCCAATTGGACAGCCGGGTTGAAGCTTTCTTT.

CDR3 loop: CASSPTSGGFTGELFF. Here the CDR3 DNA reads TGTGCCAGCAGCCCTACTAGCGGGGGGTTTACCGGGGAGCTGTTTTTT. J is TRBJ2-2 and V is TRBV4-2; 12 bases map to TRBD2. CDR1 is LGHNA, CDR2 YNFKEQ, per germline. There are 16 residues in the CDR3. The V segment lost 4 bases and the J segment 5 bases; nucleotides outside the gene matches: 5.

The V and J genes are TRBV5-4 and TRBJ2-5, with 7 bases identical to TRBD1. Trimming at V came to 2 bases and at J to 1 base, leaving 8 bases not matched to a gene. The CDR3 covers 16 residues. Germline V lookup: CDR1 SGHNT, CDR2 YYREEE (reference sequence). The CDR3 loop is CASSLPGTEAQETQYF. The CDR3 DNA is TGTGCCAGCAGCTTACCGGGGACAGAGGCCCAAGAGACCCAGTACTTC.

The chain has TRBV6-6 and TRBJ1-3; TRBD1 is a possible D gene (5 bases). CDR1 and CDR2 (germline): MNHNY, SVGAGI (reference sequence). The CDR3 loop spans 13 amino acids. V was trimmed by 8 bases and J by 0 bases, leaving 8 bases between them. The CDR3, as DNA: TGTGCCAGCGGAGGGACCTCTGGAAACACCATATATTTT. Its protein is CASGGTSGNTIYF.

The chain carries TRBV21-1 and TRBJ1-5; the table's D call of TRBD1 was not tested on the DNA. TRBV21-1 is annotated as a pseudogene. The CDR3 spans 22 residues. DNA for the CDR3: TGTGCCAGCTGCAAACCTAGGCTATGGACCGGGACAGAGAGAAATAGCAATCAGCCCCAGCATTTT. This sequence encodes CASCKPRLWTGTERNSNQPQHF.

The V and J genes are TRBV12-3 or TRBV12-4 and TRBJ1-1; D unresolved. Trimming removed 4 bases from V and 9 bases from J, with 12 bases in between. The CDR3 loop spans 12 amino acids. This CDR3 is CASSSPGGKAFF. CDR3 nucleotides: TGTGCCAGCAGTTCTCCGGGAGGGAAAGCTTTCTTT.